This T cell receptor (beta chain) stems from a study of beta chain features in type 1 diabetes. This clone was observed a handful of times. The target antigen is unknown. Whole-study findings and limits: Among patients with Type 1 diabetes, TCRB CDR3s were moderately but significantly shorter in every one of the four CD4+ subsets. VDJ junctions sequenced from type 1 diabetes patients showed fewer insertions and more deletions.

The germline V gene has CDR1 SGDLS and CDR2 YYNGEE. CDR3 length: 14 residues. Deletions cut 0 bases from V and 4 bases from J, with 8 bases between. Expressed TCRB transcripts got sequenced, as all isolated RNA was reverse transcribed. This table comes from immunoSEQ multiplex PCR, and its TCRdb copy is limited to in-frame clones, with some not included. Among 200,000 to 300,000 clones listed, about 26% were seen once. CD4+ cells of the naive, central memory, regulatory and stem cell-like memory types were sorted via CD45RO/CCR7/CD25/CD127/CD95/CD27. The source is a man aged 25 to 40 in good health. The chain combines TRBV9 with TRBJ1-5; a possible D gene is TRBD1 (5 bases). Sequences were obtained from central memory CD4+ T cells from blood. CDR3 sequence reads: CASSVDGGNQPQHF. The CDR3 nucleotides are TGTGCCAGCAGCGTAGATGGGGGGAATCAGCCCCAGCATTTT. Variable domain in full (rest from reference TRBV9 and TRBJ1-5): DSGVTQTPKHLITATGQRVTLRCSPRSGDLSVYWYQQSLDQGLQFLIQYYNGEERAKGNILERFSAQQFPDLHSELNLSSLELGDSALYFCASSVDGGNQPQHFGDGTRLSIL.